This entry is about one T cell receptor (beta chain). Its antigen is unknown. These data are taken from a study of OX40 agonist ivuxolimab in advanced cancers. Background on the study: One hepatocellular carcinoma and two cutaneous melanoma patients partially responded. General study points: The mean number of expanded clones was higher in CD8+ T cells than in CD4+.

This table comes from immunoSEQ multiplex PCR, and its TCRdb copy is limited to in-frame clones, with some not included. The sample contains about 17,000 clones, around 92% of which appear only once. Trimming shortened V by 6 bases and J by 5 bases, and 11 bases separated the two germline ends. The germline V gene encodes CDR1 DFQATT and CDR2 SNEGSKA (reference sequence). This CDR3 contains 11 residues. Source: CD4+ or CD8+ T cells sorted from blood, taken in a trial of the OX40 agonist ivuxolimab. This TCR was recovered from an adult with an advanced solid tumor such as melanoma, head and neck, liver or kidney cancer. The rearrangement links TRBV20-1 to TRBJ2-7; D is ambiguous. CDR3 sequence reads: CSAPLGDEQYF. The CDR3 bases are TGCAGTGCCCCCCTTGGGGACGAGCAGTACTTC.